Listed below are T cell receptor beta chains from one sample, sequenced in a study of T-cell reconstitution after alpha-beta-depleted transplantation in children. TCRdb recomputed calls from the PCR reads with MiXCR, one row per CDR3 protein. The sample lists some 640,000 distinct CDR3 sequences, 16% occurring once. This sample comprised PBMCs from the stem cell graft donor, obtained from the stem cell graft. These receptors all come from a human donor who donated a stem cell graft to a child with acute myeloid leukemia. The CDR3 runs from the conserved cysteine through the conserved F or W. A D gene is named only where the DNA matches it firmly. Only some rows state a clone size, as once, few, many or a class for expanded clones.

D gene	V gene	J gene	clone size	CDR3 protein	CDR3 DNA
-	TRBV29-1	TRBJ1-1	-	CSVGPADTEAFF	TGCAGCGTTGGACCCGCTGACACTGAAGCTTTCTTT
-	TRBV6-2/TRBV6-3	TRBJ2-1	few	CASRHTGTGLANEQFF	TGTGCCAGCAGGCACACCGGGACCGGGTTGGCGAATGAGCAGTTCTTC
-	TRBV29-1	TRBJ2-5	many	CSVIGQQETQYF	TGCAGCGTCATCGGACAGCAAGAGACCCAGTACTTC
TRBD2	TRBV13	TRBJ2-2	-	CASSLGRAGASNTGELFF	TGTGCCAGCAGCTTAGGCCGAGCGGGGGCTTCGAACACCGGGGAGCTGTTTTTT
TRBD2	TRBV30	TRBJ2-7	-	CAWSSGGYEQYF	TGTGCCTGGAGTTCCGGGGGGTACGAGCAGTACTTC
-	TRBV7-9	TRBJ2-1	-	CASSLGGLANEQFF	TGTGCCAGCAGCTTGGGCGGCCTAGCGAATGAGCAGTTCTTC
-	TRBV7-2	TRBJ1-1	few	CASSSPEGRINTEAFF	TGTGCCAGCAGCTCACCCGAGGGGAGGATTAACACTGAAGCTTTCTTT
TRBD1	TRBV20-1	TRBJ1-5	many	CSARETGGIHQPQHF	TGCAGTGCTAGAGAGACAGGGGGGATTCACCAGCCCCAGCATTTT
TRBD1	TRBV15	TRBJ2-1	many	CATSREGQGYNEQFF	TGTGCCACCAGCAGAGAGGGACAGGGGTACAATGAGCAGTTCTTC
-	TRBV12-3/TRBV12-4	TRBJ2-2	few	CASRSAGSGELFF	TGTGCCAGCAGGAGCGCAGGGTCCGGGGAGCTGTTTTTT
-	TRBV12-3/TRBV12-4	TRBJ2-2	-	CASSLLFGGELFF	TGTGCCAGCAGTTTATTATTCGGGGGGGAGCTGTTTTTT
-	TRBV20-1	TRBJ2-5	many	CSASRTVQETQYF	TGCAGTGCTAGTAGGACAGTCCAAGAGACCCAGTACTTC
-	TRBV5-6	TRBJ2-2	many	CASSLGRRATGELFF	TGTGCCAGCAGCTTGGGTCGCAGGGCCACCGGGGAGCTGTTTTTT
-	TRBV12-3/TRBV12-4	TRBJ2-5	-	CASSLFSGVHLGTQYF	TGTGCCAGCAGTTTATTTTCCGGGGTTCACCTAGGGACCCAGTACTTC
-	TRBV30	TRBJ2-1	few	CAWSVQGSTPVF	TGTGCCTGGAGTGTACAGGGCTCCACCCCGGTCTTC
-	TRBV10-1	TRBJ2-3	few	CASSEGWGSLTDTQYF	TGCGCCAGCAGTGAAGGTTGGGGTTCCCTCACAGATACGCAGTATTTT
TRBD1	TRBV9	TRBJ2-5	-	CASSQGDIGTQYF	TGTGCCAGCAGCCAGGGGGACATTGGGACCCAGTACTTC
TRBD1	TRBV5-1	TRBJ1-2	few	CASSLGRQGTGYTF	TGCGCCAGCAGCTTGGGCCGACAGGGGACTGGCTACACCTTC
TRBD1	TRBV20-1	TRBJ2-1	many	CSASKDRGDEQFF	TGCAGTGCTAGTAAGGACAGGGGAGATGAGCAGTTCTTC
-	TRBV12-3/TRBV12-4	TRBJ1-2	many	CASSRDQVFGSGYTF	TGTGCCAGCAGTCGGGACCAAGTATTTGGGAGTGGCTACACCTTC
TRBD2	TRBV20-1	TRBJ2-3	many	CSAQAGPSGGSPLSDTQYF	TGCAGTGCCCAGGCGGGCCCTAGCGGGGGGTCTCCCTTATCAGATACGCAGTATTTT
-	TRBV6-1	TRBJ2-7	many	CASSGSGNSYEQYF	TGTGCCAGCAGTGGATCAGGGAACTCCTACGAGCAGTACTTC
-	TRBV7-9	TRBJ1-4	-	CASSQDRSTNEKLFF	TGTGCCAGCAGCCAGGACAGATCAACTAATGAAAAACTGTTTTTT
-	TRBV27	TRBJ2-7	many	CASSLSPGAYEQYF	TGTGCCAGCAGTCTGAGCCCCGGCGCTTACGAGCAGTACTTC
-	TRBV6-1	TRBJ1-5	many	CASSEGKRSNQPQHF	TGTGCCAGCAGTGAGGGGAAAAGGAGCAATCAGCCCCAGCATTTT
-	TRBV20-1	TRBJ1-1	many	CSARDPDAGKDTEAFF	TGCAGTGCTAGAGATCCTGACGCGGGTAAAGACACTGAAGCTTTCTTT
-	TRBV5-5	TRBJ2-2	few	CASSFSRVDPNTGELFF	TGTGCCAGCAGCTTCTCCAGGGTTGACCCGAACACCGGGGAGCTGTTTTTT
TRBD1	TRBV20-1	TRBJ1-1	many	CSARKDRGVTEAFF	TGCAGTGCTAGAAAGGACAGGGGCGTCACTGAAGCTTTCTTT
-	TRBV7-2	TRBJ1-5	few	CASSPTLAGQPQHF	TGTGCCAGCAGCCCGACCCTTGCGGGTCAGCCCCAGCATTTT
-	TRBV28	TRBJ2-1	few	CANPGPGSDNEQFF	TGTGCCAACCCGGGCCCAGGGTCCGACAATGAGCAGTTCTTC
-	TRBV12-3/TRBV12-4	TRBJ2-7	-	CASTLNPPGGSYEQYF	TGTGCCAGCACCTTAAACCCTCCAGGGGGGAGTTACGAGCAGTACTTC
-	TRBV12-3/TRBV12-4	TRBJ1-2	many	CASSVAEGFYGYTF	TGTGCCAGCAGTGTCGCCGAGGGATTCTATGGCTACACCTTC
-	TRBV27	TRBJ2-3	many	CASSMGVTDTQYF	TGTGCCAGCAGTATGGGGGTAACAGATACGCAGTATTTT
-	TRBV5-8	TRBJ1-1	few	CASSWGRYMNTEAFF	TGTGCCAGCAGCTGGGGACGGTACATGAACACTGAAGCTTTCTTT
-	TRBV7-9	TRBJ1-2	few	CASSLGSSYGYTF	TGTGCCAGCAGCTTAGGCAGCAGCTATGGCTACACCTTC
-	TRBV7-8	TRBJ1-2	-	CAQRPLANYGYTF	TGTGCCCAGCGCCCACTAGCTAACTATGGCTACACCTTC
-	TRBV7-2	TRBJ1-1	-	CASSLPRRQNTEAFF	TGTGCCAGCAGCCTTCCTCGGCGGCAGAACACTGAAGCTTTCTTT
TRBD1	TRBV7-2	TRBJ1-2	few	CASSSRPGGAYGYTF	TGTGCCAGCAGCTCTCGTCCAGGGGGCGCTTATGGCTACACCTTC